Listed here are 22 T cell receptor beta chains from one sample, sequenced in a study of cytomegalovirus exposure and HLA in healthy donors. A multiplex PCR was run with 60 Vbeta primers and 13 Jbeta primers. TCRdb's table, derived via immunoSEQ multiplex PCR, lists solely in-frame clones and lacks some. The repertoire includes around 150,000 clones, 70% to 90% of them detected once, and 0.45% to 0.6% sits in the top ten. What was sequenced was PBMCs. These receptors all come from a woman aged 40 to 50 in good health and CMV-seronegative.

V usage is TRBV19 and J usage is TRBJ2-3; the match to TRBD2 covers 9 bases. Germline V gene data show CDR1 as LNHDA and CDR2 as SQIVND (reference sequence). V lost 4 bases, J lost 8 bases, and 4 bases stayed unmatched. There are 13 residues in the CDR3. The CDR3: CASSTAGGGTQYF. CDR3 coding DNA: TGTGCCAGTAGTACGGCGGGAGGGGGTACGCAGTATTTT.

The chain has TRBV5-1 and TRBJ2-7; TRBD1 matches at 8 bases. The CDR3 is made up of 14 amino acids. J gave up 6 bases and V 2 bases, and 7 bases lay outside the gene matches. CDR1 is SGHRS, CDR2 YFSETQ, per germline. The CDR3 nucleotides are TGCGCCAGCAGCTTCGTCAGGGGGCCTAGCGAGCAGTACTTC. This codes for CASSFVRGPSEQYF.

The chain combines TRBV29-1 with TRBJ1-4; the D gene is possibly TRBD1 (5 bases). The CDR3 has 15 amino acids. The ends were cut back, 6 bases at V and 3 bases at J, with 17 bases in the middle. Germline-derived CDR1 and CDR2 are SQVTM and ANQGSEA. The DNA of the CDR3 is TGCAGCGTCCGGGCAGGGCTTGTCGCTAATGAAAAACTGTTTTTT. Amino acids: CSVRAGLVANEKLFF.

The chain is built from TRBV19 and TRBJ2-1; D ambiguous. The length of the CDR3 is 11 residues. The V end lost 5 bases, the J end lost 12 bases, and 11 bases lay between the germline ends. Per germline, CDR1 LNHDA and CDR2 SQIVND (reference sequence). The CDR3: CASSPLAGQFF. As DNA, the CDR3 is TGTGCCAGTAGTCCCCTTGCAGGGCAGTTCTTC.

The chain recombines TRBV11-2 with TRBJ2-1; TRBD1 aligns across 8 bases. Germline values: CDR1 SGHAT, CDR2 FQNNGV. Trimming removed 1 base from V and 4 bases from J; junction bases left unmatched: 6. The CDR3 length is 16 residues. The CDR3 spells CASSLVSGQGYNEQFF. DNA of the CDR3: TGTGCCAGCAGCTTAGTTTCCGGACAGGGATACAATGAGCAGTTCTTC.

The V and J genes are TRBV5-1 and TRBJ2-7; the match to TRBD2 covers 7 bases. The junction had 7 bases not matched to a gene; V was cut back by 1 base and J by 0 bases. Looked up from germline, CDR1 is SGHRS and CDR2 is YFSETQ. The CDR3 has 16 residues. CDR3: CASSLISGGGSYEQYF. CDR3 DNA sequence: TGCGCCAGCAGCTTGATATCTGGCGGGGGCTCCTACGAGCAGTACTTC.

V and J are TRBV6-1 and TRBJ1-1, with D possibly being TRBD1 (5 bases). The germline V and J ends were trimmed by 11 bases and 1 base, with 14 bases remaining between them. The CDR3 is made up of 13 amino acids. Germline V lookup: CDR1 MNHNS, CDR2 SASEGT. Here the CDR3 DNA reads TGTGCCGCTAAAGGGGCTCCGAACACTGAAGCTTTCTTT. This gives the protein CAAKGAPNTEAFF.

This clone was seen a few times. The chain combines TRBV2 with TRBJ1-4; D is ambiguous. V lost 6 bases, J lost 2 bases, and 10 bases lay in between. Germline-derived CDR1 and CDR2 are SNHLY and FYNNEI. The CDR3 loop spans 14 amino acids. CDR3: CASRLTETNEKLFF. CDR3 coding DNA: TGTGCCAGCAGGCTGACGGAGACTAATGAAAAACTGTTTTTT.

The gene calls are TRBV30 and TRBJ2-3, with D perhaps matching TRBD2 (6 bases). This CDR3 has 13 residues. The germline V gene has CDR1 GTSNPN and CDR2 SVGIG (reference sequence). V was cut by 1 base and J by 2 bases, with 7 bases left in between. In DNA, the CDR3 is TGTGCCTGGAGTGGCGGGGTCACAGATACGCAGTATTTT. This encodes CAWSGGVTDTQYF. The whole variable domain, filled in from reference TRBV30 and TRBJ2-3, reads SQTIHQWPATLVQPVGSPLSLECTVEGTSNPNLYWYRQAAGRGLQLLFYSVGIGQISSEVPQNLSASRPQDRQFILSSKKLLLSDSGFYLCAWSGGVTDTQYFGPGTRLTVL.

V usage is TRBV7-6 and J usage is TRBJ1-6, with D unresolved. This CDR3 has 17 amino acids. V was cut by 1 base and J by 0 bases, with 10 bases left in between. From germline, CDR1 is SGHVS and CDR2 FNYEAQ. The CDR3 DNA reads as TGTGCCAGCAGCTTAGAACCAGCGAGCTCCTATAATTCACCCCTCCACTTT. This codes for CASSLEPASSYNSPLHF. Using reference TRBV7-6 and TRBJ1-6 for the parts outside the CDR3, the full variable domain is GAGVSQSPRYKVTKRGQDVALRCDPISGHVSLYWYRQALGQGPEFLTYFNYEAQQDKSGLPNDRFSAERPEGSISTLTIQRTEQRDSAMYRCASSLEPASSYNSPLHFGNGTRLTVT.

This chain links TRBV28 with TRBJ2-3, with a weak D call TRBD2 (5 bases). Germline CDR1 MDHEN, CDR2 SYDVKM. This CDR3 spans 14 amino acids. V shed 5 bases and J shed 2 bases, with 11 bases lying between them. The CDR3 is CASSGPGSTDTQYF. In DNA form, the CDR3 reads TGTGCCAGCAGTGGCCCGGGGTCCACAGATACGCAGTATTTT.

The chain joins TRBV16 to TRBJ1-5, with TRBD1 identical over 7 bases. V lost 0 bases, J lost 6 bases, and 5 bases stayed unmatched. The germline gives CDR1 KGHSY, CDR2 FQNENV. There are 15 residues in the CDR3. As DNA, the CDR3 is TGTGCCAGCAGCCAATCGTCGACAGGGACTCAGCCCCAGCATTTT. Translating gives CASSQSSTGTQPQHF. The whole variable domain, remainder taken from reference TRBV16 and TRBJ1-5, is GEEVAQTPKHLVRGEGQKAKLYCAPIKGHSYVFWYQQVLKNEFKFLISFQNENVFDETGMPKERFSAKCLPNSPCSLEIQATKLEDSAVYFCASSQSSTGTQPQHFGDGTRLSIL.

The rearrangement joins TRBV9 to TRBJ1-2, with 8 positions matching TRBD1. Trimming at V came to 2 bases and at J to 7 bases, leaving 7 bases not matched to a gene. This CDR3 is 14 amino acids long. The germline V gene encodes CDR1 SGDLS and CDR2 YYNGEE. The CDR3 loop reads CASSVGDRGAGYTF. The CDR3 region has the DNA TGTGCCAGCAGCGTGGGAGACAGGGGTGCTGGCTACACCTTC.

The V call is TRBV7-2, the J call TRBJ1-3; 7 nucleotides line up with TRBD1. Germline V gene data show CDR1 as SGHTA and CDR2 as FQGNSA. The CDR3 is 16 residues long. V was clipped by 6 bases and J by 4 bases; unmatched bases: 12. Here the CDR3 DNA reads TGTGCCAGCAGTTTCGGGGCCACAGGGGTCGGAAACACCATATATTTT. As protein: CASSFGATGVGNTIYF.

V usage is TRBV28 and J usage is TRBJ1-4, with a possible D match to TRBD1 (5 bases). Germline V lookup: CDR1 MDHEN, CDR2 SYDVKM. The V end was cut by 6 bases, the J end by 3 bases, with 14 bases between. This CDR3 comprises 15 residues. CDR3 nucleotides: TGTGCCAGCAGCGGAAGGGGTGCGGCTAATGAAAAACTGTTTTTT. Its protein product is CASSGRGAANEKLFF.

The chain is built from TRBV19 and TRBJ2-3; 8 bases map to TRBD2. Germline V CDR1 and CDR2: LNHDA, SQIVND (reference sequence). Germline trimming cut 6 bases from V and 6 bases from J; bases unmatched to any gene: 11. CDR3 length: 15 amino acids. The CDR3 DNA reads as TGTGCCAGTAGACGGGCGTTTAGCGGGACCGATACGCAGTATTTT. Protein sequence: CASRRAFSGTDTQYF.

The chain has TRBV11-2 and TRBJ2-3; no firm D call. The CDR3 sequence is 14 residues long. Germline lookup yields CDR1 SGHAT and CDR2 FQNNGV. V lost 4 bases and J 0 bases, leaving 8 bases between the germline ends. The CDR3 loop is CASSSPRSTDTQYF. The CDR3 DNA follows: TGTGCCAGCAGCTCCCCTAGGAGCACAGATACGCAGTATTTT. Together with reference TRBV11-2 and TRBJ2-3, the CDR3 gives the full variable domain: EAGVAQSPRYKIIEKRQSVAFWCNPISGHATLYWYQQILGQGPKLLIQFQNNGVVDDSQLPKDRFSAERLKGVDSTLKIQPAKLEDSAVYLCASSSPRSTDTQYFGPGTRLTVL.

This clone was picked up a small number of times. This chain links TRBV19 with TRBJ1-1; possibly TRBD1 for D (5 bases). CDR1 is LNHDA and CDR2 is SQIVND in the germline V gene (reference sequence). V lost 10 bases and J 0 bases, leaving 12 bases between the germline ends. The CDR3 has 13 amino acids. CDR3 nucleotides: TGTGCCACTGCTTACAGGTTGAACACTGAAGCTTTCTTT. This translates into CATAYRLNTEAFF. Drawing the rest from reference TRBV19 and TRBJ1-1, the complete variable domain is DGGITQSPKYLFRKEGQNVTLSCEQNLNHDAMYWYRQDPGQGLRLIYYSQIVNDFQKGDIAEGYSVSREKKESFPLTVTSAQKNPTAFYLCATAYRLNTEAFFGQGTRLTVV.

This rearrangement joins TRBV29-1 to TRBJ2-7; TRBD1 is a possible D gene (6 bases). Deletions cut 6 bases from V and 4 bases from J, with 13 bases between. The CDR3 runs to 12 residues. Germline-derived CDR1 and CDR2 are SQVTM and ANQGSEA. The CDR3 nucleotides are TGCAGCGTGTCCGGACAGCCTTACGAGCAGTACTTC. Translation: CSVSGQPYEQYF.

The V and J genes are TRBV19 and TRBJ2-7; 8 bases are shared with TRBD2. The CDR3 is 13 residues long. V lost 5 bases to trimming and J lost 9 bases; unmatched junction nucleotides: 9. Germline values: CDR1 LNHDA, CDR2 SQIVND (reference sequence). The CDR3: CASSPGGGEAQYF. The DNA for the CDR3 is TGTGCCAGTAGTCCGGGGGGGGGTGAGGCGCAGTACTTC.

The chain uses TRBV9 and TRBJ2-7, with 8 nucleotides matching TRBD2. V was pared by 0 bases and J by 0 bases, with 2 bases of the junction left unmatched. The CDR3 extends over 15 amino acids. Germline-derived CDR1 and CDR2 are SGDLS and YYNGEE. CDR3 in amino acids: CASSVGTSGSYEQYF. In DNA, the CDR3 is TGTGCCAGCAGCGTAGGTACTAGCGGCTCCTACGAGCAGTACTTC. The complete variable domain, with remaining parts taken from reference TRBV9 and TRBJ2-7, reads DSGVTQTPKHLITATGQRVTLRCSPRSGDLSVYWYQQSLDQGLQFLIQYYNGEERAKGNILERFSAQQFPDLHSELNLSSLELGDSALYFCASSVGTSGSYEQYFGPGTRLTVT.

V and J are TRBV10-2 and TRBJ2-4; 8 bases align to TRBD1. Unmatched junction bases numbered 17, after V lost 10 bases and J lost 6 bases. From germline, CDR1 is WSHSY and CDR2 SAAADI. The CDR3 is 16 amino acids. The CDR3 sequence: CAIQSDRGQFPNIQYF. CDR3 sequence (DNA): TGCGCCATCCAATCCGACAGGGGCCAATTTCCAAACATTCAGTACTTC.